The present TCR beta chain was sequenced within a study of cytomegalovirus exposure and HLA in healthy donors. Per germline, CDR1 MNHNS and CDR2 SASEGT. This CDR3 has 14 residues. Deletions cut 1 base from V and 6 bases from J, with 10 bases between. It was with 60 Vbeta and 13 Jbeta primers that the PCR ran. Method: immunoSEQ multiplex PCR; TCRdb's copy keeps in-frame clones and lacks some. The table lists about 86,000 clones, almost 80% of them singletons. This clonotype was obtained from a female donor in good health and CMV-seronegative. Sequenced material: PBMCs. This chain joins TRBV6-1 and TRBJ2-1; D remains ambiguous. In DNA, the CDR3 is TGTGCCAGCAGTGAAGAGTCGCGCGGCAATGAGCAGTTCTTC. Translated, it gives CASSEESRGNEQFF.